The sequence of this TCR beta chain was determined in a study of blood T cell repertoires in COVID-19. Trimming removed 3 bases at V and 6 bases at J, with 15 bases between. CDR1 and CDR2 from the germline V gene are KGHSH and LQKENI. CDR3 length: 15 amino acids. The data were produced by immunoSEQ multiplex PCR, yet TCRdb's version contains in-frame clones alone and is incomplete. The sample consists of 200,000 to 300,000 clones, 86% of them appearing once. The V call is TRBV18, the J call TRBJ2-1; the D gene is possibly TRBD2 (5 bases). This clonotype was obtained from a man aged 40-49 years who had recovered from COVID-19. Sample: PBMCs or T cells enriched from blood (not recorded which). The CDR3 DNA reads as TGTGCCAGCTCACCTGGACCCACTGCGGGCAATGAGCAGTTCTTC. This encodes CASSPGPTAGNEQFF.